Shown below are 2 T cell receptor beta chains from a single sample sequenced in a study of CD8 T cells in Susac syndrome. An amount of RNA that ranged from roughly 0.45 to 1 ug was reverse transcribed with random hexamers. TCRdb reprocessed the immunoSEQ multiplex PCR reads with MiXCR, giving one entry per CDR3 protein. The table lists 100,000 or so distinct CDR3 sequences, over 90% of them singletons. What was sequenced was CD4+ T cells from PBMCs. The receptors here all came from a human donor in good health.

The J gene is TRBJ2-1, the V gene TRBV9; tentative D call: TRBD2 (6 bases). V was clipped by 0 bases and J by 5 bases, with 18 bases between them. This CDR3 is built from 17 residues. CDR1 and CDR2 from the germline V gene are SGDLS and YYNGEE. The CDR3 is CASSVGGVWGTDNEQFF. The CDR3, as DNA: TGTGCCAGCAGCGTAGGGGGGGTTTGGGGGACTGACAATGAGCAGTTCTTC.

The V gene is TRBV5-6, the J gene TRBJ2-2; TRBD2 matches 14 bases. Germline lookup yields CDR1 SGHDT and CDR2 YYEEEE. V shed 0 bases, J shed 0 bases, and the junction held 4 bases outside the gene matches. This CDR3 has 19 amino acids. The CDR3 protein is CASSLAGTSGSTNTGELFF. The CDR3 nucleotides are TGTGCCAGCAGCTTGGCCGGGACTAGCGGGAGCACGAACACCGGGGAGCTGTTTTTT.